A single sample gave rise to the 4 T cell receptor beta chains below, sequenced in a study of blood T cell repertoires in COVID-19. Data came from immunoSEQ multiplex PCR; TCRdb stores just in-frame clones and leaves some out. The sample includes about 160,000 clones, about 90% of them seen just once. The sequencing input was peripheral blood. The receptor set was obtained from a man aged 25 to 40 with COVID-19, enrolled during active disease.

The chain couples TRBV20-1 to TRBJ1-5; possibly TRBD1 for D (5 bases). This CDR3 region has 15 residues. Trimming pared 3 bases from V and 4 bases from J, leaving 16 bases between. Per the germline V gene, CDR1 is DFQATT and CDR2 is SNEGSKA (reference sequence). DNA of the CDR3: TGCAGTGCTAGTAGTGGGCCAGGGCCTAATCAGCCCCAGCATTTT. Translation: CSASSGPGPNQPQHF.

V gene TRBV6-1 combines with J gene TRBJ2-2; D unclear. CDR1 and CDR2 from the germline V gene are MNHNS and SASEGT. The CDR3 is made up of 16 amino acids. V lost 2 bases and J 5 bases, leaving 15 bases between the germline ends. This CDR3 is CASSESYYQPTGELFF. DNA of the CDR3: TGTGCCAGCAGTGAATCTTACTATCAACCAACCGGGGAGCTGTTTTTT.

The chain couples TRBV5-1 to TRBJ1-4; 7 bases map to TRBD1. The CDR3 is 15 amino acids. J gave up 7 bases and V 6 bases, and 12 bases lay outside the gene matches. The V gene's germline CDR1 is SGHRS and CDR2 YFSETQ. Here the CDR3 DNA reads TGCGCCAGCACCCTTGGCGGGGCAGGGGGTGAAAAACTGTTTTTT. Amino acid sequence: CASTLGGAGGEKLFF.

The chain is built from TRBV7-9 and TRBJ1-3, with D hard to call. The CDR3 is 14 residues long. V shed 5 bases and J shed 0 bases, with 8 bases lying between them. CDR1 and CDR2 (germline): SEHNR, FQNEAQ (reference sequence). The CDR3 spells CASSPRGSGNTIYF. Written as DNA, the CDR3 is TGTGCCAGCAGCCCTCGCGGCTCTGGAAACACCATATATTTT.